This is a list of T cell receptor beta chains from one sample in a study of blood T cell repertoires in COVID-19. Sequencing was performed with immunoSEQ multiplex PCR; in TCRdb, only in-frame clones are kept and a portion is missing. The sample yields a few hundred thousand clones, 85% to 90% seen once. The source material was peripheral blood. These receptor sequences come from a woman in her sixties or seventies with active or convalescent COVID-19. Both conserved end residues are part of each CDR3. Each record gives: V gene, D gene, J gene, CDR3 protein. D genes are given only for firm matches.

>TRBV6-5|NA|TRBJ1-3
CASSWRERDTIYF
>TRBV28|NA|TRBJ1-2
CAILSQGIYGYTF
>TRBV14|TRBD2|TRBJ2-2
CASSLLIPGGPTGELFF
>TRBV11-2|NA|TRBJ1-6
CASSLQGPQSGSPLHF
>TRBV6-4|NA|TRBJ1-2
CASTPDGGGTYGYTF
>TRBV19|NA|TRBJ2-1
CATNRGRSGFNEQFF
>TRBV7-9|TRBD1|TRBJ1-3
CASSLQGSPGNTIYF
>TRBV7-2|TRBD1|TRBJ2-5
CASSSEQGAYGTQYF
>TRBV19|TRBD1|TRBJ1-1
CASSSRDRDTEAFF
>TRBV27|NA|TRBJ1-1
CASTDWGGNTEAFF
>TRBV6-5|NA|TRBJ1-6
CASSYVRGYDSPLHF
>TRBV9|TRBD2|TRBJ2-3
CASSFGTSGTDTQYF
>TRBV19|NA|TRBJ2-5
CASSASQETQYF
>TRBV7-2|TRBD1|TRBJ1-4
CASSQGARNEKLFF
>TRBV5-4|NA|TRBJ1-1
CASSPRRENTEAFF
>TRBV10-1|NA|TRBJ1-4
CASSEGGPGGKLFF
>TRBV7-2|NA|TRBJ2-3
CASSPTVLGGRADTQYF
>TRBV5-6|TRBD1|TRBJ2-1
CASSPRQGGNEQFF
>TRBV19|TRBD1|TRBJ1-1
CASKEGQGLRGAFF
>TRBV19|TRBD2|TRBJ2-5
CASSWTSGGKETQYF
>TRBV7-2|NA|TRBJ1-2
CASSLAGDGYTF
>TRBV29-1|NA|TRBJ1-1
CSVEGTSLFEAFF
>TRBV2|TRBD1|TRBJ1-1
CASTTGGWSEAFF
>TRBV24-1|NA|TRBJ2-3
CATRNRVTDTQYF
>TRBV24-1|NA|TRBJ1-2
CATSGLQGRGYTF
>TRBV24-1|NA|TRBJ1-2
CATSAWGRGGYTF
>TRBV6-2/TRBV6-3|TRBD1|TRBJ1-1
CASSPRQGGNTEAFF
>TRBV27|NA|TRBJ1-1
CASSLGRLGTEAFF
>TRBV12-3/TRBV12-4|NA|TRBJ1-2
CASSPTVIYGYTF
>TRBV19|TRBD2|TRBJ2-7
CASSTPGLAGIQYEQYF
>TRBV19|NA|TRBJ1-6
CASSIGQTGPPLHF
>TRBV19|NA|TRBJ1-1
CASSFSGVAEAFF
>TRBV27|NA|TRBJ1-3
CASSLRTPGNTIYF
>TRBV3-1/TRBV3-2|NA|TRBJ1-3
CASSQTAGSRDTIYF
>TRBV10-3|TRBD1|TRBJ2-7
CAISGTGGHEQYF
>TRBV20-1|NA|TRBJ1-6
CSASLGPTGGALHF
>TRBV10-1|TRBD1|TRBJ1-6
CASSESRGQKSPLHF
>TRBV4-3|NA|TRBJ1-4
CASSQSGANEKLFF
>TRBV5-1|NA|TRBJ2-1
CASRRVASNNEQFF
>TRBV5-1|TRBD1|TRBJ1-2
CASSIGQGVDGYTF
>TRBV24-1|NA|TRBJ2-7
CATSEGQGRSYEQYF
>TRBV6-2/TRBV6-3|NA|TRBJ1-1
CASSSLGRQEAFF